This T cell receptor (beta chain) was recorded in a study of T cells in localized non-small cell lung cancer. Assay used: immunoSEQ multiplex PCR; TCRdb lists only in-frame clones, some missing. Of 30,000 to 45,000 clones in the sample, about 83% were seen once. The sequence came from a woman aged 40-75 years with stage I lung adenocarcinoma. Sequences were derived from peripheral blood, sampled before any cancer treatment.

CDR3 sequence (DNA): TGCGCCAGCAGCTTGGGGGTGAATTGGCAATCGGGAAACACCATATATTTT. It translates to CASSLGVNWQSGNTIYF. The chain has TRBV5-1 and TRBJ1-3; D not certain. The CDR3 totals 17 residues. The germline V and J ends were trimmed by 0 bases and 4 bases, with 17 bases remaining between them. The V gene's germline CDR1 is SGHRS and CDR2 YFSETQ.